Here is one T cell receptor (beta chain) with its context. The antigen remains unidentified. The germline V gene encodes CDR1 SGDLS and CDR2 YYNGEE. Trimming cost V 2 bases and J 5 bases; bases outside gene matches: 6. The CDR3 loop spans 15 amino acids. The sample belongs to a study of regulatory T cells in long-lasting Graves disease. Study information: The criterion for persistent Graves' disease was over 5 years of antithyroid drugs with positive TSH receptor antibodies. General study points: The work looked only at peripheral blood and did not look at thyroid tissue. It was in persistent disease that TRBV28, TRBJ1-2 and TRBJ2-5 were favored.

According to the study, TCR beta libraries were built with iRepertoire HTBI primers and CDR3-region Arm-PCR. From the multiplex PCR reads, TCRdb called clonotypes with MiXCR, one entry per CDR3 protein. The table lists fewer than 600,000 distinct CDR3 sequences, around a fifth of them singletons. Time point reported: persistent/refractory GD, antithyroid drugs over 5 years with positive TRAb. From RNA extracted from PBMCs, the TCR library was made. Patients were from an endocrinology department in Xi'an, China. The chain couples TRBV9 to TRBJ2-5; 10 bases agree with TRBD2. Sequences were derived from peripheral blood mononuclear cells (PBMCs), sampled when the disease was refractory, from a patient treated with antithyroid drugs. This TCR derives from a female donor with Graves disease. DNA of the CDR3: TGTGCCAGCAGCGTGGCCGCGGGACTAGCGGAGACCCAGTACTTC. This encodes CASSVAAGLAETQYF.